The entry below gives a single TCR beta chain sequence along with its context. Its target is not known. The sample is drawn from a study of T-cell reconstitution after alpha-beta-depleted transplantation in children. Per the germline V gene, CDR1 is SGHVS and CDR2 is FNYEAQ. The CDR3 is 16 residues long. The V and J ends lost 5 bases and 7 bases, in that order; junction bases with no gene match: 10. For TCRbeta, the library was prepared with unique molecular identifiers. TCRdb reprocessed the PCR reads with MiXCR, giving one entry per CDR3 protein. Altogether hundreds of thousands of distinct CDR3 sequences are present, roughly 13% being singletons, with the ten largest covering approximately 2%. The study's findings and limits: Day-60 TCRbeta diversity that was high in some patients was derived from surviving recipient T cells and thymic progenitors. When one year had passed after transplant, most T-cell counts and diversity came from newly produced T cells. After transplant, at about two months, alpha-beta T cells were reportedly derived from several hundred expanded graft clones.

The V call is TRBV7-6, the J call TRBJ2-2, with 10 bases matching TRBD2. This TCR came from a male patient between 5 and 17 years old who had a stem cell transplant for acute myeloid leukemia, so the T cells may come from the graft donor. The sample consisted of PBMCs, mostly from graft donor cells, taken 360 days after TCRalphabeta/CD19-depleted stem cell transplant. CDR3 residues: CASSPMLAGVGGELFF. The CDR3 DNA follows: TGTGCCAGCAGCCCCATGCTAGCGGGAGTTGGCGGGGAGCTGTTTTTT.